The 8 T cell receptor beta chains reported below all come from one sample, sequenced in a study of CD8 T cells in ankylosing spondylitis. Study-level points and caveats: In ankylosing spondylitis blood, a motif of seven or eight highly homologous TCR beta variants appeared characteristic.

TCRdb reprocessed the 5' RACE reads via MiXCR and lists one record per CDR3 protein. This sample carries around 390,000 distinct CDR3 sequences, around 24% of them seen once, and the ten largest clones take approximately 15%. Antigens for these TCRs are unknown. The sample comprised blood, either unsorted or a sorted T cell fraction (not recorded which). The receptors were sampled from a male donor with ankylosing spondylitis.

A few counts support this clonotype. The CDR3 loop is CSVRTGGTYEQYF. DNA of the CDR3: TGCAGCGTAAGGACAGGGGGCACCTACGAGCAGTACTTC. J is TRBJ2-7 and V is TRBV29-1; TRBD1 matches at 11 bases. The CDR3 loop spans 13 amino acids. Trimming cost V 6 bases and J 2 bases; bases outside gene matches: 3. Germline V gives CDR1 SQVTM, CDR2 ANQGSEA.

CDR3: CASSQREGDTQYF. Written as DNA, the CDR3 is TGTGCCAGCAGTCAGCGGGAAGGCGATACGCAGTATTTT. The rearrangement joins TRBV27 to TRBJ2-3, with 7 bases identical to TRBD2. Trimming removed 5 bases from V and 6 bases from J; junction bases left unmatched: 5. Germline V gene lookup returns CDR1 MNHEY and CDR2 SMNVEV (reference sequence). This CDR3 has 13 residues.

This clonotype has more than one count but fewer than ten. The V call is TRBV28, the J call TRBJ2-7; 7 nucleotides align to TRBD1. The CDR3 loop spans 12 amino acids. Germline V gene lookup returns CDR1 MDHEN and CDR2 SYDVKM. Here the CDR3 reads CASRQGSYEQYF. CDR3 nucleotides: TGTGCTTCGCGACAGGGCTCCTACGAGCAGTACTTC.

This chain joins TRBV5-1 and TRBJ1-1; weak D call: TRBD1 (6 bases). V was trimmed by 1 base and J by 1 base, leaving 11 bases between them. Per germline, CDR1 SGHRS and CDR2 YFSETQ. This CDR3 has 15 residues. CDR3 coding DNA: TGCGCCAGCAGCTTGATACGGACAGAGAACACTGAAGCTTTCTTT. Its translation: CASSLIRTENTEAFF. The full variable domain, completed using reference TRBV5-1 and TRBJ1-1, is KAGVTQTPRYLIKTRGQQVTLSCSPISGHRSVSWYQQTPGQGLQFLFEYFSETQRNKGNFPGRFSGRQFSNSRSEMNVSTLELGDSALYLCASSLIRTENTEAFFGQGTRLTVV.

In DNA form, the CDR3 reads TGCAGCGTTGAAGAGTTCGACAGTTCCGAAGCTTTCTTT. It encodes CSVEEFDSSEAFF. The chain couples TRBV29-1 to TRBJ1-1; D might be TRBD1 (5 bases). The ends were cut back, 0 bases at V and 8 bases at J, with 13 bases in the middle. Germline values: CDR1 SQVTM, CDR2 ANQGSEA. This CDR3 contains 13 residues. Variable domain in full (rest from reference TRBV29-1 and TRBJ1-1): SAVISQKPSRDICQRGTSLTIQCQVDSQVTMMFWYRQQPGQSLTLIATANQGSEATYESGFVIDKFPISRPNLTFSTLTVSNMSPEDSSIYLCSVEEFDSSEAFFGQGTRLTVV.

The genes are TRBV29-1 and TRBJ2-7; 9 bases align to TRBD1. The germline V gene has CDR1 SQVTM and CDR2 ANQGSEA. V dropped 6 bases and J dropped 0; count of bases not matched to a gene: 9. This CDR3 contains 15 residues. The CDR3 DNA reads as TGCAGCGTGGAGGACAGGGGACCACTCTCCTACGAGCAGTACTTC. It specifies CSVEDRGPLSYEQYF.

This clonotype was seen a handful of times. This CDR3 is CASSEAGGTSTDTQYF. The CDR3 DNA reads as TGTGCCAGCAGTGAAGCTGGGGGGACCAGCACAGATACGCAGTATTTT. J is TRBJ2-3 and V is TRBV2; D is perhaps TRBD2 (6 bases). The germline gives CDR1 SNHLY, CDR2 FYNNEI. This CDR3 region has 16 residues. V lost 0 bases, J lost 0 bases, and 10 bases lay in between.

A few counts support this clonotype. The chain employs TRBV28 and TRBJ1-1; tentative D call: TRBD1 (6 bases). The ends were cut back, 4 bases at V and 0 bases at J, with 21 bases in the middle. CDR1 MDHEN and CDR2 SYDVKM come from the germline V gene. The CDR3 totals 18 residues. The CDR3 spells CASSSLQFGQTMNTEAFF. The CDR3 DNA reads TGTGCCAGCAGTTCACTTCAATTTGGACAGACTATGAACACTGAAGCTTTCTTT. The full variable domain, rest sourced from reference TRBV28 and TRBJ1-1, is DVKVTQSSRYLVKRTGEKVFLECVQDMDHENMFWYRQDPGLGLRLIYFSYDVKMKEKGDIPEGYSVSREKKERFSLILESASTNQTSMYLCASSSLQFGQTMNTEAFFGQGTRLTVV.